This TCR beta chain appears in the sequencing data of a study of CD8+ T cells in alopecia areata. Indicated treatment: oral pan-JAK inhibitor, 5-10 mg twice daily. RNA, once extracted, was reverse transcribed into cDNA for use as the sequencing template. Produced via immunoSEQ multiplex PCR; TCRdb's table is partial and in-frame only. The sample includes over 150,000 clones, roughly 64% of them seen just once. Losses at the gene ends were 4 bases for V and 5 bases for J; bases not matched to a gene: 3. The germline CDR1 and CDR2 sequences are SGHRS and YFSETQ. The CDR3 is made up of 13 amino acids. This clone was observed a few times.

The TCR originated in a human donor with alopecia areata. The chain joins TRBV5-1 to TRBJ1-5, with TRBD1 matching 7 bases. Here the sequenced sample was CD4+ T cells sorted from blood, taken at week 24, from a patient treated with tofacitinib. CDR3 DNA: TGCGCCAGCAGCCGGGACAGACATCAGCCCCAGCATTTT. Amino acid sequence: CASSRDRHQPQHF. The whole variable domain, remainder taken from reference TRBV5-1 and TRBJ1-5, is KAGVTQTPRYLIKTRGQQVTLSCSPISGHRSVSWYQQTPGQGLQFLFEYFSETQRNKGNFPGRFSGRQFSNSRSEMNVSTLELGDSALYLCASSRDRHQPQHFGDGTRLSIL.